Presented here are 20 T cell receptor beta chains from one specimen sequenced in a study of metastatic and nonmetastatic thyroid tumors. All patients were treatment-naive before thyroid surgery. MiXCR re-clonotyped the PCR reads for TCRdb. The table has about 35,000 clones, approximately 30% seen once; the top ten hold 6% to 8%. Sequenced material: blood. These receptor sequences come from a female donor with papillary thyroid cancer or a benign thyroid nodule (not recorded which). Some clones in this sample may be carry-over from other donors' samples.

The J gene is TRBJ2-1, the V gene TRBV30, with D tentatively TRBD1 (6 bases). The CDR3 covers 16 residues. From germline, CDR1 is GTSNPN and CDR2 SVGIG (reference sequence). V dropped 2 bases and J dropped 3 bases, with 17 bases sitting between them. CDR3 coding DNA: TGTGCCTGGAGTAACCCGCGGCAGGGGATCTACAATGAGCAGTTCTTC. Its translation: CAWSNPRQGIYNEQFF.

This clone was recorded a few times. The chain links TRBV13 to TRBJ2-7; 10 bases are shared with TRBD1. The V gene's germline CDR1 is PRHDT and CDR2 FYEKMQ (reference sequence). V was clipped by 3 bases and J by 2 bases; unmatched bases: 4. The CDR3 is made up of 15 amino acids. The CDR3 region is CASSLVGTGAYEQYF. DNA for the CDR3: TGTGCCAGCAGCTTGGTCGGGACAGGGGCCTACGAGCAGTACTTC.

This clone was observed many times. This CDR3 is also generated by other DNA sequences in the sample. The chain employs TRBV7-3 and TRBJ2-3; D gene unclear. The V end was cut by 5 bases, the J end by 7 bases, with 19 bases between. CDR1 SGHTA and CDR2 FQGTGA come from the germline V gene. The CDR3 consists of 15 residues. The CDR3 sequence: CASSLVVDPAHTQYF. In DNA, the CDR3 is TGTGCCAGCAGCCTAGTCGTAGACCCCGCCCATACGCAGTATTTT.

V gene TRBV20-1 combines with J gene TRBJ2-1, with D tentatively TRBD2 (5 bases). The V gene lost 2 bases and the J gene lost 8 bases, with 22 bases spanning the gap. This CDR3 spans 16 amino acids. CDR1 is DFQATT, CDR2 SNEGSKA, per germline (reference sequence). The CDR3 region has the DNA TGCAGTGCTAGATGGGGAGCGCGTGAGCGCCCTGATGAGCAGTTCTTC. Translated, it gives CSARWGARERPDEQFF.

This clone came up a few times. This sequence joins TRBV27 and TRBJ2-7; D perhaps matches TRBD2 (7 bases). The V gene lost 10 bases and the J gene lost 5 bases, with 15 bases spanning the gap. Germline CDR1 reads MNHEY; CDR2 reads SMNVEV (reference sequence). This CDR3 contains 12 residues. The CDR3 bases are TGTGCCAACCTAAAGGGGGGGAACGAGCAGTACTTC. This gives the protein CANLKGGNEQYF.

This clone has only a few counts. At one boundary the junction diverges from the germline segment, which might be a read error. CDR3 DNA sequence: TGCGCCAGCAGTGATTCGTCGGGTGGGAAATCCTACGATCAGTACTTC. Translated, it gives CASSDSSGGKSYDQYF. The V and J genes are TRBV10-1 and TRBJ2-7; D is unresolved. CDR1 WNHNN and CDR2 SYGVQD come from the germline V gene (reference sequence). The CDR3 is 16 residues long.

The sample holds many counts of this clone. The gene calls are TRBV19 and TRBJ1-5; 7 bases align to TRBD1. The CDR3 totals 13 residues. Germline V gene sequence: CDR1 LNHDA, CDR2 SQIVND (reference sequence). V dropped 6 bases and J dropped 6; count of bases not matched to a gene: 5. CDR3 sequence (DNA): TGTGCCAGTAGCGACAGGGAGGGTCAGCCCCAGCATTTT. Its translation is CASSDREGQPQHF.

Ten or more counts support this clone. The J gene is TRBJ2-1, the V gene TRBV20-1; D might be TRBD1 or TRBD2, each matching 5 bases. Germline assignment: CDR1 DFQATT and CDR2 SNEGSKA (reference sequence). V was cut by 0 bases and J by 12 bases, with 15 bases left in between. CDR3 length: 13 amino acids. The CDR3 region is CSARDQGALGQFF. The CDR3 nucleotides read TGCAGTGCTAGAGATCAGGGAGCTCTTGGGCAGTTCTTC.

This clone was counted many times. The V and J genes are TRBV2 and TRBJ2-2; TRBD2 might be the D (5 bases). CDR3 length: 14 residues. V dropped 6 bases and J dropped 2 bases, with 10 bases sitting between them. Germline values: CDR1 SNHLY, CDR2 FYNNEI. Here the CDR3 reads CASSGRENTGELFF. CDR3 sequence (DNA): TGTGCCAGCAGCGGACGGGAAAACACCGGGGAGCTGTTTTTT.

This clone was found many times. The CDR3 protein is CASSQDLSRAGWAEKLFF. The DNA for the CDR3 is TGTGCCAGCAGCCAAGATCTTAGTAGGGCAGGGTGGGCAGAAAAACTGTTTTTT. The chain is built from TRBV3-1 and TRBJ1-4, with D possibly being TRBD1 (5 bases). The V gene lost 0 bases and the J gene lost 8 bases, with 22 bases spanning the gap. The germline CDR1 and CDR2 sequences are LGHDT and YNNKEL (reference sequence). The length of the CDR3 is 18 residues.

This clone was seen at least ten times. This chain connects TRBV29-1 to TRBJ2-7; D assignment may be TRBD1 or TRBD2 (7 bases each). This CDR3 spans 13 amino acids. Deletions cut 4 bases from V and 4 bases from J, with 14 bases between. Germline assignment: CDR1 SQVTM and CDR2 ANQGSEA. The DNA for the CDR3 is TGCAGCGTTGCCCCTCAGGGGGGGTACGAGCAGTACTTC. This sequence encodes CSVAPQGGYEQYF.

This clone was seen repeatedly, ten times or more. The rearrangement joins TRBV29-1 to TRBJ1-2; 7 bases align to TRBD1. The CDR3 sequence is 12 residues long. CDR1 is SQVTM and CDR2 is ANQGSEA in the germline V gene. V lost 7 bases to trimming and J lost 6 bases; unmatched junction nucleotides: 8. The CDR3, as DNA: TGCAGCGCAAACAGGGGAGAGGATGGCTACACCTTC. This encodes CSANRGEDGYTF.

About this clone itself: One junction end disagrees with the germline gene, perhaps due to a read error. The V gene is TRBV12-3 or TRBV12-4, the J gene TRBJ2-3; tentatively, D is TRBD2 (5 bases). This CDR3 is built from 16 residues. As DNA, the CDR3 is TGTGCCAGCAGTTTACAGGCTAGCCATAGCAAAGATACGCAGTATTTT. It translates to CASSLQASHSKDTQYF.

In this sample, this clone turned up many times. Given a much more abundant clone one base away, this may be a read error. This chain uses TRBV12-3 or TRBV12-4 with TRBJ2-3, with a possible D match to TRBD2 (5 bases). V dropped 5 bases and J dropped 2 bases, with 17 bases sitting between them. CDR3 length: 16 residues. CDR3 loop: CASSTYNRRDTDTQYF. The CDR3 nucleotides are TGTGCCAGCAGTACATATAACAGACGGGACACAGATACGCAGTATTTT.

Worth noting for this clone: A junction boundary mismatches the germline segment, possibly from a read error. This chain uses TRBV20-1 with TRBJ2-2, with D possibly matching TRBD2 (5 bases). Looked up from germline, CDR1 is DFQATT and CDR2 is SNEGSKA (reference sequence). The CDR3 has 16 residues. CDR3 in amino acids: CSASPFGPPNTGELFF. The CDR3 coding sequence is TGCAGCGCTAGCCCCTTCGGTCCTCCGAACACCGGGGAGCTGTTTTTT.

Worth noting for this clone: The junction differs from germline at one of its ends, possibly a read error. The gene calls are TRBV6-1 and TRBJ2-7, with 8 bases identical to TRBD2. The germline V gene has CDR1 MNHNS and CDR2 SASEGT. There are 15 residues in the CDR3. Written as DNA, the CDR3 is TGTGCCAGCAGTCTTTCCCCGGGGGGGCCGGGCGAGCACTACTTC. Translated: CASSLSPGGPGEHYF.

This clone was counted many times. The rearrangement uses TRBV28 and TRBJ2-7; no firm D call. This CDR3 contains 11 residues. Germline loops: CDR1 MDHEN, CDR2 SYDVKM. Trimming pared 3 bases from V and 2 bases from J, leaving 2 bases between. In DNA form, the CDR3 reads TGTGCCAGCAGTTTTACCTACGAGCAGTACTTC. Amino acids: CASSFTYEQYF.

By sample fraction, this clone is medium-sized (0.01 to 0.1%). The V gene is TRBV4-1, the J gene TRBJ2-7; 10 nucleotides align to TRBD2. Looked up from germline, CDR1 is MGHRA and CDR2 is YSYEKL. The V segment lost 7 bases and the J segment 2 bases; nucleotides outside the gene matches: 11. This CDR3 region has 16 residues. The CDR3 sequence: CASKVTQREGTYEQYF. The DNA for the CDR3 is TGCGCCAGCAAGGTGACTCAGCGGGAGGGTACCTACGAGCAGTACTTC.

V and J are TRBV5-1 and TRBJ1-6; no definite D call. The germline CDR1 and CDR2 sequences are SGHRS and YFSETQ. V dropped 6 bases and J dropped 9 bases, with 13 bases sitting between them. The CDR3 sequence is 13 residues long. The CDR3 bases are TGCGCCAGCAATGTAGGGAGCGGTTCACCCCTCCACTTT. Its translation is CASNVGSGSPLHF. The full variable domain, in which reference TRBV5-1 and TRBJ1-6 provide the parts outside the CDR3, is KAGVTQTPRYLIKTRGQQVTLSCSPISGHRSVSWYQQTPGQGLQFLFEYFSETQRNKGNFPGRFSGRQFSNSRSEMNVSTLELGDSALYLCASNVGSGSPLHFGNGTRLTVT.

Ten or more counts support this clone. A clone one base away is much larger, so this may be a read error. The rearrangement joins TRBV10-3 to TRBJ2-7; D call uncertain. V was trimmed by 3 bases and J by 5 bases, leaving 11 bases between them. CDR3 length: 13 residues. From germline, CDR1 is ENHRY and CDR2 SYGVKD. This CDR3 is CAISESGADEQYF. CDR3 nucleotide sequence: TGTGCCATCAGTGAATCAGGCGCCGACGAGCAGTACTTC.